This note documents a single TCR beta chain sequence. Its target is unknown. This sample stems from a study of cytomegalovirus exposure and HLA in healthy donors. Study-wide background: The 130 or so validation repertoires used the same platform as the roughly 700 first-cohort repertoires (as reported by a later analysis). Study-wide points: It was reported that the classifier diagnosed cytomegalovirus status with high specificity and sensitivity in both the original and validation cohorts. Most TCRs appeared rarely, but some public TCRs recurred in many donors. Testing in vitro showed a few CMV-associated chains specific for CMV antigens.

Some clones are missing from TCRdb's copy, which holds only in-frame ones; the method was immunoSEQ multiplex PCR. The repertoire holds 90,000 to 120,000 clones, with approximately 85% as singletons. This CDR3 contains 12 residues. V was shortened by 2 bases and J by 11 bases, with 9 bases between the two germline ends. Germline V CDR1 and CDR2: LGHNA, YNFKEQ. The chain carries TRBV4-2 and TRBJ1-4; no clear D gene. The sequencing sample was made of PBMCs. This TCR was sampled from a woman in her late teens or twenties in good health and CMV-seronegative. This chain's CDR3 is CASSQKLRKLFF. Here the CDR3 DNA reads TGTGCCAGCAGCCAAAAACTGAGGAAACTGTTTTTT.